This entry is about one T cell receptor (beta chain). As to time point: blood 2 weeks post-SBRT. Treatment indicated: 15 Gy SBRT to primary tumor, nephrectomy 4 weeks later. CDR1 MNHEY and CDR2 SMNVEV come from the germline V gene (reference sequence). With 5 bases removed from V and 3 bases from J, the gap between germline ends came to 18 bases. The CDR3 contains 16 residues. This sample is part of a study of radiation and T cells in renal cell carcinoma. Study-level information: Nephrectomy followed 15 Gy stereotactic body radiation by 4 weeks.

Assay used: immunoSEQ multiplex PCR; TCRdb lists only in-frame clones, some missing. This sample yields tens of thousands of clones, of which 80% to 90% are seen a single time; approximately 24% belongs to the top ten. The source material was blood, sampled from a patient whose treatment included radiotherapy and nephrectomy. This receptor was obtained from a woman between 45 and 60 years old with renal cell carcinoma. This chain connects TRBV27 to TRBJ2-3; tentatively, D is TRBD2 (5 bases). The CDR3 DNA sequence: TGTGCCAGCAGTAGCCTCAAGCGGTTAAGAACAGATACGCAGTATTTT. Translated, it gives CASSSLKRLRTDTQYF.